The 28 T cell receptor beta chains below were found in one sample sequenced in a study of blood T cell repertoires in COVID-19. TCRdb's copy holds only in-frame clones and misses some; the assay was immunoSEQ multiplex PCR. The sample carries some 180,000 clones, about 80% recorded once. The sequencing sample was made of peripheral blood. The receptors were gathered from an older woman with COVID-19, enrolled during active disease.

This chain joins TRBV6-6 and TRBJ1-3, with 7 bases matching TRBD1. The ends lost 7 bases at V and 2 bases at J; junction bases unmatched: 11. The CDR3 loop spans 16 amino acids. The germline CDR1 and CDR2 sequences are MNHNY and SVGAGI (reference sequence). The CDR3 DNA reads as TGTGCCAGCAAGATTTCGGAGACAGGGACTGGAAACACCATATATTTT. Translated, it gives CASKISETGTGNTIYF.

This clone occurred once. The rearrangement joins TRBV6-5 to TRBJ1-1, with 11 bases identical to TRBD1. Per germline, CDR1 MNHEY and CDR2 SVGAGI. The junction had 5 bases not matched to a gene; V was cut back by 7 bases and J by 4 bases. The CDR3 sequence is 14 residues long. CDR3 sequence (DNA): TGTGCCAGCACTGCCGGGACAGGGGGCACTGAAGCTTTCTTT. Protein product: CASTAGTGGTEAFF.

The chain uses TRBV4-3 and TRBJ2-2; D is possibly TRBD1 (5 bases). This CDR3 is 14 amino acids long. Germline V lookup: CDR1 LGHNA, CDR2 YSLEER. Trimming cost V 0 bases and J 4 bases, with 6 bases left between them. For the CDR3, the DNA is TGCGCCAGCAGCCAAGATCAGGGCACCGGGGAGCTGTTTTTT. Translation gives CASSQDQGTGELFF.

This chain connects TRBV10-3 to TRBJ1-3; TRBD1 matches at 8 bases. CDR1 is ENHRY and CDR2 is SYGVKD in the germline V gene. The ends lost 3 bases at V and 0 bases at J; junction bases unmatched: 4. The CDR3 spans 16 residues. The CDR3 DNA reads TGTGCCATCAGTGATTCCGGGACAGGCTCTGGAAACACCATATATTTT. It specifies CAISDSGTGSGNTIYF.

V usage is TRBV7-3 and J usage is TRBJ2-7, with 11 bases identical to TRBD2. The CDR3 is 19 residues long. Trimming removed 1 base from V and 0 bases from J; junction bases left unmatched: 11. The germline V gene encodes CDR1 SGHTA and CDR2 FQGTGA. For the CDR3, the DNA is TGTGCCAGCAGCTTAAAGCGGCCGGGACTAGCGGTTCTCTCCTACGAGCAGTACGTC. Translated, it gives CASSLKRPGLAVLSYEQYV.

This chain joins TRBV19 and TRBJ2-5, with 10 bases that match TRBD2. V shed 2 bases and J 1 base; nucleotides not matched to a gene: 4. From germline, CDR1 is LNHDA and CDR2 SQIVND (reference sequence). The CDR3 is 16 amino acids. Here the CDR3 reads CASSISIAGGQETQYF. The CDR3 coding sequence is TGTGCCAGTAGTATATCAATAGCGGGAGGCCAAGAGACCCAGTACTTC. The whole variable domain, filled in from reference TRBV19 and TRBJ2-5, reads DGGITQSPKYLFRKEGQNVTLSCEQNLNHDAMYWYRQDPGQGLRLIYYSQIVNDFQKGDIAEGYSVSREKKESFPLTVTSAQKNPTAFYLCASSISIAGGQETQYFGPGTRLLVL.

The chain is built from TRBV10-3 and TRBJ2-7, with 11 bases fitting TRBD1. The CDR3 sequence is 13 residues long. Germline lookup yields CDR1 ENHRY and CDR2 SYGVKD. With 6 bases clipped from V and 2 bases from J, the junction kept 0 bases outside the gene matches. Written as DNA, the CDR3 is TGTGCCATCAGGGGACAGGGGGCCTACGAGCAGTACTTC. Encoded protein: CAIRGQGAYEQYF.

The chain employs TRBV7-2 and TRBJ2-5; 8 bases fit TRBD2. From germline, CDR1 is SGHTA and CDR2 FQGNSA. After removal of 3 bases from V and 4 bases from J, the junction contained 1 base not matched to a gene. The CDR3 sequence is 13 residues long. CDR3 nucleotide sequence: TGTGCCAGCAGCTTCGCGGGAGGAGAGACCCAGTACTTC. This encodes CASSFAGGETQYF.

This rearrangement joins TRBV19 to TRBJ2-3; D might be TRBD1 (5 bases). The CDR3 is 16 residues long. The germline V gene encodes CDR1 LNHDA and CDR2 SQIVND (reference sequence). V lost 7 bases, J lost 2 bases, and 19 bases lay in between. CDR3 protein: CASNRGGALFTDTQYF. CDR3 sequence (DNA): TGTGCCAGTAACCGAGGTGGGGCACTTTTCACAGATACGCAGTATTTT.

V and J are TRBV12-3 or TRBV12-4 and TRBJ1-2, with TRBD1 matching over 7 bases. CDR3 size: 12 residues. V was pared by 4 bases and J by 4 bases, with 0 bases of the junction left unmatched. Here the CDR3 DNA reads TGTGCCAGCAGTTGGGACAGCTATGGCTACACCTTC. It codes for CASSWDSYGYTF.

The rearrangement joins TRBV2 to TRBJ2-3; D is unclear. This CDR3 spans 15 amino acids. V lost 3 bases, J lost 0 bases, and 10 bases lay in between. The germline V gene encodes CDR1 SNHLY and CDR2 FYNNEI. CDR3 amino acids: CASSEYLTSTDTQYF. The CDR3 bases are TGTGCCAGCAGTGAGTACCTAACTAGCACAGATACGCAGTATTTT.

The rearrangement uses TRBV6-2 or TRBV6-3 and TRBJ1-1; possible D gene TRBD1, 6 bases. Germline assignment: CDR1 MNHEY and CDR2 SVGEGT. The CDR3 totals 14 residues. V lost 5 bases and J lost 2, with 12 bases in between. The CDR3 spells CASSHRQANTEAFF. Written as DNA, the CDR3 is TGTGCCAGCAGTCACAGACAGGCTAACACTGAAGCTTTCTTT.

The chain carries TRBV5-4 and TRBJ2-7, with D unresolved. CDR1 is SGHNT, CDR2 YYREEE, per germline (reference sequence). CDR3 length equals 12 residues. V dropped 3 bases and J dropped 9 bases, with 13 bases sitting between them. DNA for the CDR3: TGTGCCAGCAGCTCGCCGGGTTTGGGGCAGTACGTC. This encodes CASSSPGLGQYV.

This clone showed up just once. This sequence joins TRBV15 and TRBJ2-7; TRBD2 might be the D (7 bases). The germline V gene has CDR1 LNHNV and CDR2 YYDKDF (reference sequence). With 2 bases removed from V and 5 bases from J, the gap between germline ends came to 19 bases. The CDR3 spans 16 residues. As DNA, the CDR3 is TGTGCCACCAGCAGATGGGGGGGGCTAGCCACCAACGAGCAGTACTTC. Translating gives CATSRWGGLATNEQYF.

The rearrangement uses TRBV4-3 and TRBJ1-6; D not resolved. With 1 base removed from V and 8 bases from J, the gap between germline ends came to 6 bases. The CDR3 sequence is 13 residues long. CDR1 is LGHNA and CDR2 is YSLEER in the germline V gene. The CDR3 sequence is CASSQVRDSPLHF. In DNA form, the CDR3 reads TGCGCCAGCAGCCAAGTTAGAGATTCACCCCTCCACTTT.

This clone appeared a single time. The genes are TRBV6-5 and TRBJ2-2; D remains unclear. There are 15 residues in the CDR3. V lost 6 bases to trimming and J lost 5 bases, with 16 bases between them. Germline V gene lookup returns CDR1 MNHEY and CDR2 SVGAGI. The CDR3 reads CASSYEYRITGELFF. CDR3 in DNA: TGTGCCAGCAGCTACGAGTACAGAATAACCGGGGAGCTGTTTTTT.

This chain's CDR3 is CASSFSRGGTDTQYF. Written as DNA, the CDR3 is TGTGCCAGCAGCTTTAGCAGGGGGGGCACAGATACGCAGTATTTT. The J gene is TRBJ2-3, the V gene TRBV9, with D perhaps matching TRBD1 (7 bases). Trimming pared 4 bases from V and 1 base from J, leaving 13 bases between. This CDR3 has 15 residues. CDR1 and CDR2 from the germline V gene are SGDLS and YYNGEE.

The chain employs TRBV6-2 or TRBV6-3 and TRBJ2-1, with TRBD2 matching 9 bases. Germline V gene sequence: CDR1 MNHEY, CDR2 SVGEGT. The CDR3 runs to 15 residues. The J segment lost 8 bases and the V segment lost 2 bases, leaving 7 bases of the junction unmatched. The CDR3 sequence is CASSYRISGGHEQFF. The CDR3 DNA reads as TGTGCCAGCAGTTACCGAATTAGCGGGGGTCATGAGCAGTTCTTC.

The table lists this clone with a few counts. The CDR3 region has the DNA TGCGCCAGCAGCCAGAGGACCACCGCGGGAAGCGGGGCAAGGTACAATGAGCAGTTCTTC. The encoded protein is CASSQRTTAGSGARYNEQFF. This chain connects TRBV4-3 to TRBJ2-1; 7 bases match TRBD2. V gave up 3 bases and J gave up 4 bases; unmatched junction bases: 21. The length of the CDR3 is 20 residues. Germline CDR1 reads LGHNA; CDR2 reads YSLEER.

The V call is TRBV7-9, the J call TRBJ2-2; 7 bases line up with TRBD1. The V gene end was trimmed by 3 bases and the J gene end by 5 bases; junction bases not matched to a gene: 9. Germline V gene lookup returns CDR1 SEHNR and CDR2 FQNEAQ (reference sequence). The CDR3 extends over 16 amino acids. The CDR3 coding sequence is TGTGCCAGCAGCTTCCCGCGACAGGGAGAGACCGGGGAGCTGTTTTTT. Amino acid sequence: CASSFPRQGETGELFF.

The chain carries TRBV4-1 and TRBJ2-3, with 10 bases matching TRBD2. This CDR3 contains 14 residues. Trimming took 0 bases from V and 6 from J; bases not matched to a gene: 0. CDR1 and CDR2 from the germline V gene are MGHRA and YSYEKL. The CDR3 loop is CASSQEAGGDTQYF. The CDR3 DNA reads as TGCGCCAGCAGCCAAGAAGCGGGGGGGGATACGCAGTATTTT.

This rearrangement joins TRBV25-1 to TRBJ2-5; a possible D gene is TRBD2 (6 bases). The CDR3 extends over 15 amino acids. V was trimmed by 6 bases and J by 1 base, leaving 15 bases between them. Looked up from germline, CDR1 is MGHDK and CDR2 is SYGVNS. As DNA, the CDR3 is TGTGCCAGCAGGGATTGGGGCGGGGCCCAAGAGACCCAGTACTTC. Translating gives CASRDWGGAQETQYF.

In this sample, this clone turned up a few times. This chain links TRBV25-1 with TRBJ1-2; no reliable D call. The CDR3 length is 15 residues. Germline V CDR1 and CDR2: MGHDK, SYGVNS. V was cut by 1 base and J by 4 bases, with 13 bases left in between. The DNA of the CDR3 is TGTGCCAGCAGTGAATTGGAGGGAGGTGGCTATGGCTACACCTTC. It encodes CASSELEGGGYGYTF.

The chain joins TRBV19 to TRBJ2-3; 8 positions agree with TRBD1. CDR3 length equals 16 residues. CDR1 and CDR2 from the germline V gene are LNHDA and SQIVND (reference sequence). J lost 0 bases, V lost 3 bases, and 5 bases had no gene match. In DNA form, the CDR3 reads TGTGCCAGTAGTATCTCCAGGGGGCAGAGCACAGATACGCAGTATTTT. Residues: CASSISRGQSTDTQYF.

The rearrangement joins TRBV30 to TRBJ1-1; possible D gene TRBD1, 6 bases. Trimming stripped 2 bases from V and 0 bases from J, with 19 bases between. Germline values: CDR1 GTSNPN, CDR2 SVGIG (reference sequence). The CDR3 has 17 residues. The CDR3 loop reads CAWSLQGQLFMNTEAFF. The DNA for the CDR3 is TGTGCCTGGAGTCTACAGGGTCAACTCTTCATGAACACTGAAGCTTTCTTT. The full variable domain, rest sourced from reference TRBV30 and TRBJ1-1, is SQTIHQWPATLVQPVGSPLSLECTVEGTSNPNLYWYRQAAGRGLQLLFYSVGIGQISSEVPQNLSASRPQDRQFILSSKKLLLSDSGFYLCAWSLQGQLFMNTEAFFGQGTRLTVV.

The gene calls are TRBV7-9 and TRBJ2-7; 11 positions agree with TRBD2. The V and J ends lost 5 bases and 5 bases, in that order; junction bases with no gene match: 2. In germline, CDR1 is SEHNR, CDR2 FQNEAQ (reference sequence). There are 13 residues in the CDR3. The CDR3 loop reads CASSPGLADEQYF. As DNA, the CDR3 is TGTGCCAGCAGCCCGGGACTAGCGGACGAGCAGTACTTC.

This clone was recorded a few times. The chain combines TRBV27 with TRBJ2-7, with TRBD2 as a possible D gene (5 bases). Germline CDR1 reads MNHEY; CDR2 reads SMNVEV (reference sequence). This CDR3 has 15 amino acids. Trimming took off 0 bases at V and 5 bases at J, with 14 bases between the two ends. CDR3 region: CASSLSQDLPNEQYF. DNA of the CDR3: TGTGCCAGCAGTTTATCGCAGGACTTGCCCAACGAGCAGTACTTC.

Only one count was recorded for this clone. The rearrangement links TRBV15 to TRBJ2-7, with TRBD2 matching over 9 bases. Trimming at V came to 4 bases and at J to 0 bases, leaving 4 bases not matched to a gene. Germline V gene sequence: CDR1 LNHNV, CDR2 YYDKDF (reference sequence). The length of the CDR3 is 15 residues. The CDR3: CATSTGAGGSYEQYF. The CDR3, as DNA: TGTGCCACCAGCACAGGAGCGGGAGGCTCCTACGAGCAGTACTTC.